Each of the 30 T cell receptor beta chains below was sequenced from the same sample in a study of cytomegalovirus exposure and HLA in healthy donors. Primers for the PCR totalled 60 Vbeta and 13 Jbeta. Method: immunoSEQ multiplex PCR; TCRdb's copy keeps in-frame clones and lacks some. Here the sample spans over 150,000 clones, roughly 80% being singletons. Sequencing input: PBMCs. These receptors came from a woman aged 25 to 45 in good health and CMV-seropositive.

The chain recombines TRBV9 with TRBJ2-7, with 12 bases lining up with TRBD2. CDR3 length: 17 residues. Germline CDR1 is SGDLS and CDR2 is YYNGEE. V trimming: 2 bases; J trimming: 3 bases; junction bases outside the gene matches: 9. CDR3 in amino acids: CASSVKATSGGNYEQYF. The CDR3 DNA sequence: TGTGCCAGCAGCGTCAAAGCGACTAGCGGGGGAAACTACGAGCAGTACTTC.

This clone appeared a single time. The V call is TRBV9, the J call TRBJ1-5; D is undetermined. Trimming left V 3 bases short and J 4 bases short, with 8 bases between. The germline V gene encodes CDR1 SGDLS and CDR2 YYNGEE. This CDR3 spans 13 amino acids. The CDR3 region is CASSGPGNQPQHF. CDR3 bases: TGTGCCAGCAGCGGGCCGGGAAATCAGCCCCAGCATTTT. The entire variable domain, with the rest obtained from reference TRBV9 and TRBJ1-5, is as follows: DSGVTQTPKHLITATGQRVTLRCSPRSGDLSVYWYQQSLDQGLQFLIQYYNGEERAKGNILERFSAQQFPDLHSELNLSSLELGDSALYFCASSGPGNQPQHFGDGTRLSIL.

In regard to this clone: A junction end diverges from the germline sequence, so it may reflect a read error. This CDR3 reads CASSTRTVGVSF. DNA of the CDR3: TGTGCCAGCAGCACCCGGACAGTTGGTGTCTCCTTC. This chain joins TRBV9 and TRBJ1-2; possible D gene TRBD1, 6 bases. CDR3 length: 12 amino acids. CDR1 and CDR2 (germline): SGDLS, YYNGEE.

By share, this clone ranks as medium-sized (0.01 to 0.1%). The chain links TRBV6-1 to TRBJ1-2, with a possible D match to TRBD1 (5 bases). V was cut by 5 bases and J by 1 base, with 14 bases left in between. Germline CDR1 is MNHNS and CDR2 is SASEGT. This CDR3 comprises 15 residues. The CDR3 is CASSLGGAGNYGYTF. CDR3 sequence (DNA): TGTGCCAGCAGTCTTGGCGGGGCAGGTAACTATGGCTACACCTTC.

The chain carries TRBV7-2 and TRBJ1-2; 8 nucleotides agree with TRBD1. This CDR3 has 14 residues. Germline-derived CDR1 and CDR2 are SGHTA and FQGNSA. V lost 4 bases and J lost 2; bases outside the gene matches: 3. CDR3 in DNA: TGTGCCAGCAGCTCCCGGACAGGGAACTATGGCTACACCTTC. Encoded protein: CASSSRTGNYGYTF.

The V gene is TRBV2, the J gene TRBJ2-3; 10 bases match TRBD2. The CDR3 consists of 15 residues. The ends lost 4 bases at V and 3 bases at J; junction bases unmatched: 4. Germline-derived CDR1 and CDR2 are SNHLY and FYNNEI. This CDR3 reads CASSGSSGGTDTQYF. In DNA, the CDR3 is TGTGCCAGCAGTGGTTCTAGCGGGGGTACAGATACGCAGTATTTT.

The rearrangement uses TRBV5-8 and TRBJ1-1; the match to TRBD1 covers 9 bases. The V gene's germline CDR1 is SGHTS and CDR2 YDEGEE. V lost 2 bases to trimming and J lost 8 bases; unmatched junction nucleotides: 13. CDR3 length equals 16 residues. CDR3 bases: TGTGCCAGCAGCTTTTCCCGGACAGGGGCGAACAGAGAAGCTTTCTTT. This gives the protein CASSFSRTGANREAFF.

This chain joins TRBV21-1 and TRBJ2-2; the D call TRBD1 from the table was never checked on the DNA. TRBV21-1 corresponds to a pseudogene. CDR3 length: 15 residues. The CDR3 loop is CASSPGDRAIGELFF. The CDR3 DNA follows: TGTGCCAGCAGCCCTGGGGACAGGGCGATCGGGGAGCTGTTTTTT.

This clone was picked up a small number of times. This chain joins TRBV5-1 and TRBJ2-6, with 8 bases that match TRBD1. With 4 bases clipped from V and 4 bases from J, the junction kept 10 bases outside the gene matches. Germline V lookup: CDR1 SGHRS, CDR2 YFSETQ. The CDR3 contains 17 residues. The CDR3 DNA reads TGCGCCAGCAGCCCGGGACAGGCCCTCATGGGGGCCAACGTCCTGACTTTC. This codes for CASSPGQALMGANVLTF.

The chain carries TRBV6-5 and TRBJ1-2; 7 nucleotides match TRBD1. The CDR3 covers 15 residues. Per the germline V gene, CDR1 is MNHEY and CDR2 is SVGAGI. V lost 10 bases, J lost 0 bases, and 11 bases stayed unmatched. CDR3 bases: TGTGCCACAGTCCATGGGGGACAGACTAACTATGGCTACACCTTC. Encoded protein: CATVHGGQTNYGYTF.

The rearrangement joins TRBV19 to TRBJ2-3, with 9 positions matching TRBD2. V shed 4 bases and J 7 bases; nucleotides not matched to a gene: 6. Per the germline V gene, CDR1 is LNHDA and CDR2 is SQIVND (reference sequence). This CDR3 is built from 14 residues. The CDR3 is CASSRTSVAYTQYF. For the CDR3, the DNA is TGTGCCAGTAGTAGGACTAGCGTGGCGTATACGCAGTATTTT.

The chain couples TRBV6-5 to TRBJ1-2; D gene unclear. Germline V gives CDR1 MNHEY, CDR2 SVGAGI. The CDR3 consists of 12 residues. The germline V and J ends were trimmed by 7 bases and 8 bases, with 14 bases remaining between them. The CDR3 bases are TGTGCCAGCACCTCAAGGTCGGGAGGCTACACCTTC. Protein: CASTSRSGGYTF.

This rearrangement joins TRBV28 to TRBJ2-7; 8 nucleotides match TRBD2. V dropped 5 bases and J dropped 2; count of bases not matched to a gene: 5. This CDR3 is 14 amino acids long. Germline CDR1 and CDR2: MDHEN and SYDVKM. The CDR3 nucleotides are TGTGCCAGCAGTCGACGGGGGGGCCCCTACGAGCAGTACTTC. Translating it yields CASSRRGGPYEQYF.

CDR3 sequence reads: CASSPTGDDSPLHF. CDR3 DNA sequence: TGCGCCAGCAGCCCAACAGGGGACGATTCACCCCTCCACTTT. V usage is TRBV4-3 and J usage is TRBJ1-6; 7 nucleotides line up with TRBD1. Germline CDR1 is LGHNA and CDR2 is YSLEER. Germline trimming cut 4 bases from V and 8 bases from J; bases unmatched to any gene: 5. The CDR3 totals 14 residues.

The chain is built from TRBV5-4 and TRBJ2-7; tentatively, D is TRBD2 (6 bases). CDR1 and CDR2 (germline): SGHNT, YYREEE (reference sequence). Trimming cost V 0 bases and J 0 bases, with 13 bases left between them. The CDR3 is made up of 16 amino acids. The CDR3 DNA reads TGTGCCAGCAGCTTGGGGGGCGGGGTCAGCTCCTACGAGCAGTACTTC. Encoded protein: CASSLGGGVSSYEQYF.

The chain recombines TRBV14 with TRBJ2-5, with a weak D call TRBD2 (6 bases). Between the trimmed V and J ends, which lost 3 bases and 6 bases, there was a span of 11 bases. Germline V gene sequence: CDR1 SGHDN, CDR2 FVKESK. This CDR3 contains 13 residues. The CDR3 is CASSQAGTKTQYF. The CDR3 DNA reads as TGTGCCAGCAGCCAGGCGGGAACAAAGACCCAGTACTTC.

This chain connects TRBV2 to TRBJ2-7; TRBD2 is a possible D gene (5 bases). V shed 6 bases and J shed 1 base, with 16 bases lying between them. The CDR3 totals 15 residues. Germline V lookup: CDR1 SNHLY, CDR2 FYNNEI. CDR3 sequence reads: CASRRAARHSYEQYF. The CDR3, as DNA: TGTGCCAGCAGGAGGGCAGCCCGGCATTCCTACGAGCAGTACTTC.

The CDR3 region is CASSGTSGGYEQYF. CDR3 in DNA: TGTGCCAGCAGTGGAACTAGCGGGGGCTACGAGCAGTACTTC. V gene TRBV2 combines with J gene TRBJ2-7; the match to TRBD2 covers 11 bases. Losses at the gene ends were 4 bases for V and 3 bases for J; bases not matched to a gene: 2. Germline V gene lookup returns CDR1 SNHLY and CDR2 FYNNEI. CDR3 length equals 14 residues.

The CDR3 here is CASSLLAVKETQYF. Written as DNA, the CDR3 is TGTGCCAGCAGCTTACTAGCGGTGAAAGAGACCCAGTACTTC. This rearrangement joins TRBV7-6 to TRBJ2-5, with 7 bases matching TRBD2. CDR3 length equals 14 residues. The V and J ends lost 2 bases and 3 bases, in that order; junction bases with no gene match: 3. Germline assignment: CDR1 SGHVS and CDR2 FNYEAQ.

This chain connects TRBV15 to TRBJ1-1; 9 bases align to TRBD1. The CDR3 spans 16 residues. Losses at the gene ends were 6 bases for V and 1 base for J; bases not matched to a gene: 9. The germline V gene has CDR1 LNHNV and CDR2 YYDKDF (reference sequence). CDR3 bases: TGTGCCACCAGACCCGGGACAGGGACCAAGAACACTGAAGCTTTCTTT. Protein sequence: CATRPGTGTKNTEAFF.

V usage is TRBV27 and J usage is TRBJ1-2; TRBD1 is a possible D gene (6 bases). Trimming left V 4 bases short and J 8 bases short, with 11 bases between. Per the germline V gene, CDR1 is MNHEY and CDR2 is SMNVEV (reference sequence). The CDR3 spans 12 residues. DNA of the CDR3: TGTGCCAGCAGTTCCTTTCAGGGGGGCTACACCTTC. Encoded protein: CASSSFQGGYTF.

The V and J genes are TRBV19 and TRBJ2-1; TRBD1 is a possible D gene (7 bases). Trimming pared 6 bases from V and 2 bases from J, leaving 14 bases between. Looked up from germline, CDR1 is LNHDA and CDR2 is SQIVND (reference sequence). The CDR3 extends over 15 amino acids. CDR3 in DNA: TGTGCCAGTAGGGCGGAGGGGGCCACCTACAATGAGCAGTTCTTC. Translating gives CASRAEGATYNEQFF.

This clone was detected only once. The V and J genes are TRBV4-3 and TRBJ2-2; D remains ambiguous. V lost 4 bases, J lost 1 base, and 10 bases lay in between. Germline values: CDR1 LGHNA, CDR2 YSLEER. CDR3 length equals 15 residues. CDR3 sequence: CASSPWRGNTGELFF. CDR3 coding DNA: TGCGCCAGCAGCCCGTGGAGAGGGAACACCGGGGAGCTGTTTTTT.

This sequence joins TRBV4-2 and TRBJ1-1; no clear D. V was cut by 6 bases and J by 1 base, with 18 bases left in between. The germline CDR1 and CDR2 sequences are LGHNA and YNFKEQ. The CDR3 is 16 amino acids. CDR3 sequence reads: CASSYKFRVANTEAFF. In DNA, the CDR3 is TGTGCCAGCAGTTACAAATTCCGGGTCGCGAACACTGAAGCTTTCTTT.

The V and J genes are TRBV6-1 and TRBJ2-5, with 7 bases matching TRBD2. The end of the DNA fits TRBJ2-7 better, so the J call may be wrong. The CDR3 sequence is 12 residues long. CDR1 MNHNS and CDR2 SASEGT come from the germline V gene. For the CDR3, the DNA is TGTGCCAGCAGTGAGCGGGGGTACGAGCAGTACTTC. This codes for CASSERGYEQYF.

J is TRBJ2-3 and V is TRBV28; D is perhaps TRBD2 (6 bases). The CDR3 loop spans 16 amino acids. Deletions cut 3 bases from V and 3 bases from J, with 16 bases between. CDR1 and CDR2 (germline): MDHEN, SYDVKM. The CDR3 DNA follows: TGTGCCAGCAGTTTTAACCCCGGGGAGGTGACAGATACGCAGTATTTT. Translating it yields CASSFNPGEVTDTQYF.

This chain joins TRBV6-1 and TRBJ1-2; 7 bases line up with TRBD1. CDR1 and CDR2 (germline): MNHNS, SASEGT. The length of the CDR3 is 13 residues. V gave up 4 bases and J gave up 2 bases; unmatched junction bases: 1. The CDR3 sequence is CASSVQGNYGYTF. The CDR3 coding sequence is TGTGCCAGCAGTGTACAGGGGAACTATGGCTACACCTTC.

This clone was counted a few times. The chain joins TRBV19 to TRBJ2-7; 11 bases match TRBD2. This CDR3 has 14 amino acids. CDR1 and CDR2 from the germline V gene are LNHDA and SQIVND (reference sequence). V was clipped by 5 bases and J by 5 bases; unmatched bases: 5. CDR3 protein: CASSPGLAANEQYF. The DNA for the CDR3 is TGTGCCAGTAGTCCGGGACTAGCGGCCAACGAGCAGTACTTC.

The table lists this clone with a count of one. V gene TRBV19 combines with J gene TRBJ2-7, with 12 nucleotides matching TRBD2. CDR1 and CDR2 from the germline V gene are LNHDA and SQIVND (reference sequence). The J segment lost 2 bases and the V segment lost 5 bases, leaving 1 base of the junction unmatched. This CDR3 region has 14 residues. The CDR3 sequence: CASSGLAGTYEQYF. In nucleotides, the CDR3 is TGTGCCAGTAGTGGACTAGCGGGGACCTACGAGCAGTACTTC.

V is TRBV28 and J is TRBJ2-6; tentatively, D is TRBD1 (5 bases). V lost 5 bases, J lost 0 bases, and 11 bases lay in between. Germline CDR1 is MDHEN and CDR2 is SYDVKM. This CDR3 spans 16 amino acids. The CDR3 DNA follows: TGTGCCAGCAGTCCCGACAGTCTCTCTGGGGCCAACGTCCTGACTTTC. Translated, it gives CASSPDSLSGANVLTF.